This T cell receptor beta chain was retrieved from a study of T-cell reconstitution after alpha-beta-depleted transplantation in children (dated by TCRdb to the mid-2010s). General notes on the study: T-cell immune reconstitution after TCRalphabeta/CD19-depleted allogeneic hematopoietic cell transplantation in children was quantitatively tracked in the study by means of TCR repertoire profiling. On the study overall, not on this receptor specifically: In some patients, high TCRbeta diversity at day 60 was attributed to recipient T cells and intrathymic progenitors that had survived conditioning. Apparently early alphabetaT-cell count recovery about two months after transplant reportedly relied on only several hundred rapidly expanded clones derived from non-depleted graft cells. Hyperexpanded clone frequencies declined over subsequent months; after one year, T-cell counts and TCRbeta diversity were mostly attributed to newly produced T cells.

Preparation of the library involved PCR. The instrument was an Illumina HiSeq 2500. To normalize quantification of the TCRbeta repertoire, the TCR libraries were built with molecular barcoding that relied on unique molecular identifiers. The raw public reads went through TCRdb reprocessing: fastp at Q25, MiXCR clone calling, in-frame beta chains kept. Each CDR3 protein gets just one entry, which takes the most common genes and DNA from the rows behind it. For this sample the table gives 70,000 to 95,000 distinct CDR3 sequences, of which about 14% were detected only once. The ten most abundant clones make up around 20% of the sample. In the germline V gene, CDR1 corresponds to ENHRY and CDR2 to SYGVKD. The CDR3, cysteine through phenylalanine, is 17 amino acids long. Just the 51-base CDR3 DNA is kept, in frame starting at base 1. With regard to this clonotype: Its antigen specificity is not known. A much larger clone lies a single base off, so this may be a read error.

The treatment or condition label corresponds to: allogeneic hematopoietic cell transplantation with graft depleted of TCRalphabeta T cells and CD19 B cells. Transplant recipients were children who received TCRalphabeta/CD19-depleted allogeneic hematopoietic cell grafts. The V and J segments used are TRBV10-3 and TRBJ2-3; the D segment cannot be called with confidence. This material consisted of PBMCs, mostly from graft donor cells, taken 180 days after TCRalphabeta/CD19-depleted stem cell transplant. The receptor comes from a male patient between 2 and 15 years old who had a stem cell transplant for acute lymphoblastic leukemia, so the T cells may come from the graft donor. CDR3 protein: CAISKSNKRRATDTQYF. The DNA sequence is as follows: TGTGCCATCAGTAAGTCGAATAAGCGAAGGGCCACAGATACGCAGTATTTT.